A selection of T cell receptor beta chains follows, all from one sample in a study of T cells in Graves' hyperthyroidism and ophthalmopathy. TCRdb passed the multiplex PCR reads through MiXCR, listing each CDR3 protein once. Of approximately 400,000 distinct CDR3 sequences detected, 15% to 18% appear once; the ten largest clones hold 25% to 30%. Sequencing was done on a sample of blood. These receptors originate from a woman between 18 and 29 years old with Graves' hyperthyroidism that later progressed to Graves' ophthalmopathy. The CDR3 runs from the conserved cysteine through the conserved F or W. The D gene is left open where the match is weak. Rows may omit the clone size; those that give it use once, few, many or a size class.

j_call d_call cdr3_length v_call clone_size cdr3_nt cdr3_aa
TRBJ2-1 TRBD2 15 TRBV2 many TGTGCCAGCAGTGCGGGTAGCGGGAGGAGCGGTGAGCAGTTCTTC CASSAGSGRSGEQFF
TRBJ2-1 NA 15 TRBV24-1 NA TGTGCCACCAGTGATTCCCTACCCCTCGACAATGAGCAGCTCTTC CATSDSLPLDNEQLF
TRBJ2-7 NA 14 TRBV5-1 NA TGCGCCAGCAGCCCGGTGGGGGTTGGGTACGAGCAGTACTTC CASSPVGVGYEQYF
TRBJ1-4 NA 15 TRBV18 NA TGTGCCAGCTCACGATCAGGGGCCGTACCTGAAAAACTGTTTTTT CASSRSGAVPEKLFF
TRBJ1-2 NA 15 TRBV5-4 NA TGTGCCAGCAGCTTAGAAGCGACGGAAAACTATGGCTACACCTTC CASSLEATENYGYTF
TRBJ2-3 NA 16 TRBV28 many TGTGCCAGCAGTTTTCTCGGGCAGGATGACACAGATACGCAGTGTTTT CASSFLGQDDTDTQCF
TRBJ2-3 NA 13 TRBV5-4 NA TGTGCTGTACAGGTTTTTAGCACAGATACGCAGTATTTT CAVQVFSTDTQYF
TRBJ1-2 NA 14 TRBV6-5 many TGTGCCAGCAGTTACTCTACCGGGCTAAATGGCTACACCTTC CASSYSTGLNGYTF
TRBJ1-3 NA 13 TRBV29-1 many TGCAGCGTTGCCAGACTCTCTGGAAACACCATATATTTT CSVARLSGNTIYF
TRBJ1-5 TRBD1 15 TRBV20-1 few TGCGGTGCCAAAACCCCGGGACAGGGTAATCAGCCCCAGCATTTT CGAKTPGQGNQPQHF